The 10 T cell receptor beta chains listed next were all sequenced from one sample in a study of cytomegalovirus exposure and HLA in healthy donors. A multiplex PCR was run with 60 Vbeta primers and 13 Jbeta primers. Assay used: immunoSEQ multiplex PCR; TCRdb lists only in-frame clones, some missing. The sample lists approximately 130,000 clones; 80% to 90% were seen once. The sequenced sample was PBMCs. Every receptor here comes from a man in his fifties in good health and CMV-seronegative.

The J gene is TRBJ2-7, the V gene TRBV7-8; perhaps TRBD2 as D (6 bases). This CDR3 comprises 15 residues. CDR1 is SGHVS and CDR2 is FQNEAQ in the germline V gene. V was cut by 6 bases and J by 2 bases, with 17 bases left in between. The DNA for the CDR3 is TGTGCCAGCAGTATAGGGTCGGCGGGAACCTACGAGCAGTACTTC. Protein product: CASSIGSAGTYEQYF.

This rearrangement joins TRBV10-1 to TRBJ2-3, with 7 bases identical to TRBD1. Germline CDR1 is WNHNN and CDR2 is SYGVQD (reference sequence). The CDR3 runs 13 residues. The V and J ends lost 6 bases and 6 bases, in that order; junction bases with no gene match: 6. The CDR3 loop reads CASRRQGSDTQYF. In DNA form, the CDR3 reads TGCGCCAGCAGACGACAGGGTTCGGATACGCAGTATTTT.

The chain has TRBV18 and TRBJ2-3, with 9 nucleotides matching TRBD1. In germline, CDR1 is KGHSH, CDR2 LQKENI. V gave up 5 bases and J gave up 0 bases; unmatched junction bases: 3. The CDR3 is 15 amino acids. This chain's CDR3 is CASSNRGPSTDTQYF. The CDR3 DNA reads as TGTGCCAGCTCAAACAGGGGGCCTAGCACAGATACGCAGTATTTT.

This chain connects TRBV27 to TRBJ1-1; D gene ambiguous. Germline loops: CDR1 MNHEY, CDR2 SMNVEV (reference sequence). V was cut by 3 bases and J by 1 base, with 6 bases left in between. This CDR3 comprises 13 residues. Written as DNA, the CDR3 is TGTGCCAGCAGTTTTGGCAAGAACACTGAAGCTTTCTTT. Translated, it gives CASSFGKNTEAFF.

This chain uses TRBV27 with TRBJ1-2, with D unresolved. The CDR3 extends over 14 amino acids. CDR1 is MNHEY, CDR2 SMNVEV, per germline (reference sequence). Trimming took 5 bases from V and 4 from J, leaving 14 bases between them. In nucleotides, the CDR3 is TGTGCCAGCAGTCCCTCGCCTGCGGGCTATGGCTACACCTTC. Protein sequence: CASSPSPAGYGYTF.

The genes are TRBV13 and TRBJ2-7; 9 nucleotides line up with TRBD1. Germline trimming cut 5 bases from V and 5 bases from J; bases unmatched to any gene: 4. CDR3 length: 13 amino acids. CDR1 PRHDT and CDR2 FYEKMQ come from the germline V gene (reference sequence). CDR3 amino acids: CASSPRDRDEQYF. CDR3 DNA sequence: TGTGCCAGCAGCCCAAGGGACAGGGACGAGCAGTACTTC.

The chain couples TRBV7-2 to TRBJ2-7; TRBD1 aligns across 7 bases. The CDR3 loop spans 16 amino acids. Unmatched junction bases numbered 6, after V lost 1 base and J lost 0 bases. Germline V CDR1 and CDR2: SGHTA, FQGNSA. The CDR3 DNA follows: TGTGCCAGCAGCTTAGGAGGGGCAGGGGGCTCCTACGAGCAGTACTTC. Its protein is CASSLGGAGGSYEQYF.

The chain is built from TRBV7-6 and TRBJ2-7, with D possibly being TRBD2 (5 bases). V lost 5 bases, J lost 7 bases, and 18 bases lay in between. The V gene's germline CDR1 is SGHVS and CDR2 FNYEAQ. The CDR3 covers 14 residues. The CDR3 is CASSQRFGADEQYF. The CDR3 DNA reads TGTGCCAGCAGCCAAAGGTTTGGAGCGGATGAGCAGTACTTC.

The chain couples TRBV5-1 to TRBJ2-7, with 10 bases aligning to TRBD1. Trimming took 2 bases from V and 10 from J; bases not matched to a gene: 12. The germline CDR1 and CDR2 sequences are SGHRS and YFSETQ. This CDR3 comprises 15 residues. The CDR3 DNA reads TGCGCCAGCAGCTTTCCGGGACAGGGGACTACGAATCAGTACTTC. It translates to CASSFPGQGTTNQYF.

This clone was seen just once. The chain combines TRBV4-1 with TRBJ2-1, with TRBD1 as a possible D gene (5 bases). V lost 1 base and J 10 bases, leaving 11 bases between the germline ends. This CDR3 comprises 13 residues. Per germline, CDR1 MGHRA and CDR2 YSYEKL. The CDR3 loop reads CASSQVGQVEQFF. The DNA for the CDR3 is TGCGCCAGCAGCCAAGTGGGGCAGGTGGAGCAGTTCTTC.